These 31 T cell receptor beta chains share one sample of origin, sequenced in a study of control samples from healthy donors and cancer patients (dated by TCRdb to 2019 to 2021). Libraries came from the immunoSEQ multiplex PCR assay. The clones in this table, taken by TCRdb from immuneACCESS, are in-frame only. Not every clone is retained; where verified, under half of the shortfall comes from an unresolved V gene, and the cause of the rest is unknown. This sample comprises approximately 88,000 clones, 80% to 95% of them detected only once. Jointly, the top ten make up 0.92% of the sample. Sequenced: blood. The receptors were gathered from a woman in her twenties or thirties in good health.

This chain connects TRBV7-9 to TRBJ2-7; D is perhaps TRBD1 (5 bases). The germline gives CDR1 SEHNR, CDR2 FQNEAQ (reference sequence). CDR3 length equals 16 residues. V gave up 5 bases and J gave up 1 base, with 18 bases separating them. CDR3 in DNA: TGTGCCAGCAGCCCAGGAGCAACAGGTGGGTCCTACGAGCAGTACTTC. It specifies CASSPGATGGSYEQYF.

With regard to this clone: Within the sample, other DNA sequences also encode this same CDR3. CDR3 in DNA: TGCGCCAGCAGCTTGACAGGGGGGGGCGGATCACCCCTCCACTTT. Translating gives CASSLTGGGGSPLHF. The V and J genes are TRBV5-1 and TRBJ1-6; TRBD1 matches at 8 bases. The CDR3 spans 15 residues. J gave up 10 bases and V 1 base, and 7 bases lay outside the gene matches. Germline CDR1 is SGHRS and CDR2 is YFSETQ.

This chain links TRBV19 with TRBJ2-1; 7 nucleotides agree with TRBD1. This CDR3 comprises 13 residues. V trimming: 9 bases; J trimming: 5 bases; junction bases outside the gene matches: 7. Germline V gene lookup returns CDR1 LNHDA and CDR2 SQIVND (reference sequence). The CDR3 sequence: CASADRAHNEQFF. CDR3 DNA: TGTGCCAGCGCTGACAGGGCCCACAATGAGCAGTTCTTC.

The V gene is TRBV6-4, the J gene TRBJ2-1; 7 bases are a match to TRBD2. V was pared by 0 bases and J by 5 bases, with 4 bases of the junction left unmatched. Germline V gene lookup returns CDR1 MRHNA and CDR2 SNTAGT. There are 15 residues in the CDR3. The CDR3 sequence: CASSDSLRGNNEQFF. In DNA form, the CDR3 reads TGTGCCAGCAGTGACTCGTTGCGGGGGAACAATGAGCAGTTCTTC.

The chain recombines TRBV10-2 with TRBJ2-7, with 7 bases lining up with TRBD1. From germline, CDR1 is WSHSY and CDR2 SAAADI. V was clipped by 2 bases and J by 5 bases; unmatched bases: 12. The CDR3 extends over 16 amino acids. CDR3 nucleotides: TGCGCCAGCAGTGAGACGGAGGACAGGAGCGTCGACGAGCAGTACTTC. This codes for CASSETEDRSVDEQYF.

The chain combines TRBV5-1 with TRBJ1-4, with TRBD1 matching 9 bases. CDR3 length: 18 residues. Germline loops: CDR1 SGHRS, CDR2 YFSETQ. The V gene end was trimmed by 0 bases and the J gene end by 3 bases; junction bases not matched to a gene: 9. CDR3 DNA: TGCGCCAGCAGCTTGGTCACGGGACAGGGTACGGCTAATGAAAAACTGTTTTTT. It is translated as CASSLVTGQGTANEKLFF.

The genes are TRBV5-1 and TRBJ1-1; D is uncertain. CDR3 length equals 14 residues. Germline-derived CDR1 and CDR2 are SGHRS and YFSETQ. V lost 1 base to trimming and J lost 6 bases, with 13 bases between them. The CDR3 sequence is CASSLTTVEAEAFF. The CDR3 DNA follows: TGCGCCAGCAGCTTGACGACCGTGGAGGCTGAAGCTTTCTTT.

The chain employs TRBV25-1 and TRBJ2-7; TRBD1 matches 12 bases. Losses at the gene ends were 2 bases for V and 10 bases for J; bases not matched to a gene: 9. Germline CDR1 MGHDK, CDR2 SYGVNS. The CDR3 covers 15 residues. CDR3 residues: CASSEPGQGASIQYF. DNA of the CDR3: TGTGCCAGCAGTGAACCGGGACAGGGGGCCTCTATACAGTACTTC.

This clone was seen a single time. V gene TRBV11-2 combines with J gene TRBJ2-1; perhaps TRBD2 as D (5 bases). V was trimmed by 1 base and J by 6 bases, leaving 7 bases between them. The germline gives CDR1 SGHAT, CDR2 FQNNGV. CDR3 length equals 13 residues. The CDR3 loop reads CASSLAEGNEQFF. As DNA, the CDR3 is TGTGCCAGCAGCTTAGCCGAGGGCAATGAGCAGTTCTTC.

V and J are TRBV9 and TRBJ1-1; D unresolved. The germline V and J ends were trimmed by 0 bases and 7 bases, with 10 bases remaining between them. The CDR3 spans 13 residues. Germline loops: CDR1 SGDLS, CDR2 YYNGEE. CDR3 nucleotide sequence: TGTGCCAGCAGCGTAGAAGTCTTAGGTGAAGCTTTCTTT. Translating gives CASSVEVLGEAFF. Full variable domain (outside the CDR3, taken from reference TRBV9 and TRBJ1-1): DSGVTQTPKHLITATGQRVTLRCSPRSGDLSVYWYQQSLDQGLQFLIQYYNGEERAKGNILERFSAQQFPDLHSELNLSSLELGDSALYFCASSVEVLGEAFFGQGTRLTVV.

The chain recombines TRBV19 with TRBJ2-1; 7 nucleotides match TRBD2. Germline CDR1 LNHDA, CDR2 SQIVND (reference sequence). V lost 3 bases to trimming and J lost 6 bases; unmatched junction nucleotides: 8. This CDR3 spans 15 amino acids. Here the CDR3 DNA reads TGTGCCAGTAGTATCGGGGCGGGAGTTAGCAATGAGCAGTTCTTC. It encodes CASSIGAGVSNEQFF.

The chain combines TRBV27 with TRBJ2-3; perhaps TRBD2 as D (6 bases). Trimming pared 6 bases from V and 0 bases from J, leaving 16 bases between. The CDR3 has 16 amino acids. Germline values: CDR1 MNHEY, CDR2 SMNVEV (reference sequence). The CDR3 bases are TGTGCCAGCAGCTTTATAAGCGGGTGGAGCACAGATACGCAGTATTTT. Translating it yields CASSFISGWSTDTQYF.

The V call is TRBV18, the J call TRBJ1-6; D not resolved. CDR1 is KGHSH and CDR2 is LQKENI in the germline V gene. CDR3 length: 16 residues. V was pared by 2 bases and J by 0 bases, with 8 bases between. In DNA, the CDR3 is TGTGCCAGCTCACCAGGAGGCCTCTCCTATAATTCACCCCTCCACTTT. Protein product: CASSPGGLSYNSPLHF.

The rearrangement links TRBV7-9 to TRBJ2-7, with 7 nucleotides matching TRBD1. V shed 6 bases, J shed 1 base, and the junction held 6 bases outside the gene matches. CDR1 is SEHNR, CDR2 FQNEAQ, per germline (reference sequence). The CDR3 totals 14 residues. CDR3 amino acids: CASRDGTASYEQYF. The CDR3 DNA reads TGTGCCAGCAGGGATGGGACAGCTTCCTACGAGCAGTACTTC.

This clone showed up just once. The chain joins TRBV12-2 to TRBJ2-3. TRBV12-2 is reported as a pseudogene. CDR3 length equals 16 residues. The CDR3 loop reads CASRSLLGVGTDTQYF. Here the CDR3 DNA reads TGTGCAAGTCGCTCTCTACTTGGGGTCGGGACAGATACGCAGTATTTT.

The chain joins TRBV14 to TRBJ2-7; D unresolved. Germline assignment: CDR1 SGHDN and CDR2 FVKESK. V was pared by 4 bases and J by 3 bases, with 13 bases between. The CDR3 contains 14 residues. The CDR3 DNA follows: TGTGCCAGCAGCCGAGGCCTAATCCTCTACGAGCAGTACTTC. Its translation is CASSRGLILYEQYF. The variable domain in full, completed from reference TRBV14 and TRBJ2-7, reads EAGVTQFPSHSVIEKGQTVTLRCDPISGHDNLYWYRRVMGKEIKFLLHFVKESKQDESGMPNNRFLAERTGGTYSTLKVQPAELEDSGVYFCASSRGLILYEQYFGPGTRLTVT.

The J gene is TRBJ2-1, the V gene TRBV7-9; unclear D gene. The V end lost 5 bases, the J end lost 0 bases, and 11 bases lay between the germline ends. The germline V gene has CDR1 SEHNR and CDR2 FQNEAQ (reference sequence). This CDR3 region has 15 residues. In DNA form, the CDR3 reads TGTGCCAGCAGCCCGCCCCAAAGCTCCTACAATGAGCAGTTCTTC. Amino acid sequence: CASSPPQSSYNEQFF.

This rearrangement joins TRBV10-3 to TRBJ1-5; D uncertain. This CDR3 region has 16 residues. The V gene lost 0 bases and the J gene lost 0 bases, with 9 bases spanning the gap. Germline V gene lookup returns CDR1 ENHRY and CDR2 SYGVKD. The CDR3 loop reads CAISESTASSNQPQHF. In DNA form, the CDR3 reads TGTGCCATCAGTGAGTCGACCGCTTCTAGCAATCAGCCCCAGCATTTT.

The V and J genes are TRBV4-1 and TRBJ2-1; no firm D call. This CDR3 is 11 amino acids long. CDR1 and CDR2 from the germline V gene are MGHRA and YSYEKL. The V and J ends lost 0 bases and 9 bases respectively, with 3 bases between them. The CDR3 sequence is CASSQDVEQFF. In DNA, the CDR3 is TGCGCCAGCAGCCAAGATGTTGAGCAGTTCTTC.

Turning to this clone: The same CDR3 can be traced to other DNA sequences in this sample. The chain carries TRBV19 and TRBJ1-1; D gene uncertain. The CDR3 runs 13 residues. Trimming shortened V by 8 bases and J by 0 bases, and 10 bases separated the two germline ends. The germline V gene has CDR1 LNHDA and CDR2 SQIVND (reference sequence). The CDR3 loop reads CASSSGLNTEAFF. The DNA of the CDR3 is TGTGCCAGTTCCAGTGGGCTGAACACTGAAGCTTTCTTT.

To note about this clone: Within the sample, other DNA sequences also encode this same CDR3. The genes are TRBV28 and TRBJ2-2, with D tentatively TRBD2 (6 bases). V was trimmed by 5 bases and J by 8 bases, leaving 30 bases between them. This CDR3 spans 19 amino acids. Germline loops: CDR1 MDHEN, CDR2 SYDVKM. The chain's CDR3 is CASSRFGSWRRGISGELFF. CDR3 nucleotide sequence: TGTGCCAGCAGTCGATTCGGGAGCTGGAGGCGAGGGATTTCTGGGGAGCTGTTTTTT.

The V call is TRBV6-5, the J call TRBJ1-2; D is ambiguous. Per the germline V gene, CDR1 is MNHEY and CDR2 is SVGAGI. V gave up 8 bases and J gave up 1 base, with 14 bases separating them. The CDR3 is 14 residues long. The CDR3 loop is CASHPHGDNYGYTF. The CDR3 coding sequence is TGTGCCAGCCACCCCCATGGAGATAACTATGGCTACACCTTC.

This clone was detected once. The chain has TRBV5-6 and TRBJ2-2, with D unresolved. The germline gives CDR1 SGHDT, CDR2 YYEEEE. V lost 1 base and J lost 1, with 5 bases in between. The CDR3 totals 14 residues. CDR3 sequence (DNA): TGTGCCAGCAGCTTGCCGGAGAACACCGGGGAGCTGTTTTTT. Translating gives CASSLPENTGELFF.

The CDR3 sequence is CAWSKSAGNQPQHF. The CDR3 coding sequence is TGTGCCTGGAGTAAGTCAGCAGGCAATCAGCCCCAGCATTTT. The chain recombines TRBV30 with TRBJ1-5, with no clear D. The CDR3 spans 14 residues. Germline CDR1 and CDR2: GTSNPN and SVGIG (reference sequence). Deletions cut 2 bases from V and 2 bases from J, with 10 bases between.

This clone appeared a single time. The V and J genes are TRBV3-1 (or the pseudogene TRBV3-2) and TRBJ2-2; D is undetermined. Looked up from germline, CDR1 is LGHDT and CDR2 is YNNKEL (reference sequence). V was trimmed by 8 bases and J by 2 bases, leaving 3 bases between them. The CDR3 has 11 amino acids. The CDR3 DNA follows: TGTGCCAGCTTTAACACCGGGGAGCTGTTTTTT. Translated, it gives CASFNTGELFF.

The chain is built from TRBV11-2 and TRBJ2-7; 9 bases are a match to TRBD1. The V gene's germline CDR1 is SGHAT and CDR2 FQNNGV. The CDR3 has 15 amino acids. V lost 1 base, J lost 6 bases, and 7 bases stayed unmatched. The CDR3 spells CASSLVPGQGIEQYF. The CDR3 DNA is TGTGCCAGCAGCTTAGTTCCGGGACAGGGAATCGAGCAGTACTTC.

The rearrangement uses TRBV10-1 and TRBJ2-1, with 10 bases lining up with TRBD2. This CDR3 region has 13 residues. Trimming at V came to 10 bases and at J to 2 bases, leaving 2 bases not matched to a gene. Germline V CDR1 and CDR2: WNHNN, SYGVQD (reference sequence). The CDR3 region is CATGTSAYNEQFF. DNA of the CDR3: TGCGCCACTGGGACTAGCGCCTACAATGAGCAGTTCTTC.

The chain recombines TRBV19 with TRBJ1-4; D is possibly TRBD1 (5 bases). This CDR3 is 15 amino acids long. The ends were cut back, 3 bases at V and 5 bases at J, with 13 bases in the middle. CDR1 and CDR2 from the germline V gene are LNHDA and SQIVND (reference sequence). The CDR3 DNA sequence: TGTGCCAGTAGTATCTCGGGACGTAAGAATGAAAAACTGTTTTTT. Amino acids: CASSISGRKNEKLFF.

The gene calls are TRBV30 and TRBJ2-3; no clear D. CDR1 and CDR2 (germline): GTSNPN, SVGIG (reference sequence). CDR3 length: 15 amino acids. The V gene lost 0 bases and the J gene lost 0 bases, with 10 bases spanning the gap. The CDR3 sequence is CAWSVSSSSTDTQYF. The CDR3 DNA is TGTGCCTGGAGTGTAAGTTCCTCCAGCACAGATACGCAGTATTTT.

V usage is TRBV9 and J usage is TRBJ1-2; D gene uncertain. The CDR3 is made up of 12 amino acids. With 3 bases removed from V and 7 bases from J, the gap between germline ends came to 10 bases. The V gene's germline CDR1 is SGDLS and CDR2 YYNGEE. The CDR3 coding sequence is TGTGCCAGCAGCGGTCACGTGTTTGGCTACACCTTC. Translating it yields CASSGHVFGYTF.

The V and J genes are TRBV19 and TRBJ1-5, with D maybe TRBD1 (6 bases). Germline CDR1 is LNHDA and CDR2 is SQIVND (reference sequence). Trimming shortened V by 3 bases and J by 6 bases, and 12 bases separated the two germline ends. CDR3 length: 14 residues. CDR3 sequence (DNA): TGTGCCAGTAGTATCCGGGGGGCAGGTCAGCCCCAGCATTTT. Translation: CASSIRGAGQPQHF.